The 14 T cell receptor beta chains listed next were all sequenced from one sample in a study of monozygotic twins with inflammatory bowel disease (dated 2019 in TCRdb). Library construction relied on 5' RACE. TCRdb lists the instrument as Illumina HiSeq 2500. Once TCRdb had reprocessed the reads, it stored one entry per CDR3 protein sequence and supplied no DNA. This sample's table lists about 380,000 distinct CDR3 sequences. In total, the top ten clones hold approximately 2.8% of the sample. The specimen was blood. Every receptor here comes from a human donor with ulcerative colitis or Crohn's disease, or a healthy co-twin of an affected twin (not recorded which).

The chain uses TRBV5-1 and TRBJ2-7; TCRdb's D call, TRBD1, is unchecked because there is no DNA. This CDR3 is 18 amino acids long. Germline V gives CDR1 SGHRS, CDR2 YFSETQ. The CDR3 region is CASSLGLRGRDRTYEQYF.

The chain links TRBV19 to TRBJ2-7; the TRBD1 assignment by TCRdb is unverifiable without DNA. Per germline, CDR1 LNHDA and CDR2 SQIVND (reference sequence). The CDR3 contains 12 residues. The CDR3 loop is CASSTGVYEQYF.

V gene TRBV20-1 combines with J gene TRBJ2-7; TCRdb's assignment of TRBD1 cannot be checked, as there is no DNA. The CDR3 has 12 amino acids. CDR1 DFQATT and CDR2 SNEGSKA come from the germline V gene (reference sequence). The CDR3 spells CSAGQGSYEQYF.

This sequence joins TRBV20-1 and TRBJ2-1; TCRdb's D call of TRBD1 is untestable without DNA. In germline, CDR1 is DFQATT, CDR2 SNEGSKA (reference sequence). The CDR3 totals 15 residues. The CDR3 sequence is CSARLVRGISNEQFF.

The rearrangement joins TRBV7-8 to TRBJ2-3; TCRdb designates TRBD2, a call that cannot be tested without DNA. CDR3 length: 16 amino acids. Per germline, CDR1 SGHVS and CDR2 FQNEAQ. The CDR3 protein is CASSAGLAEMADTQYF.

The chain is built from TRBV5-6 and TRBJ1-4; TCRdb calls TRBD1, which cannot be checked without DNA. The germline CDR1 and CDR2 sequences are SGHDT and YYEEEE. CDR3 length: 15 amino acids. The CDR3 region is CASSPTGEPNEKLFF.

The gene calls are TRBV7-2 and TRBJ2-3. Germline loops: CDR1 SGHTA, CDR2 FQGNSA. The CDR3 sequence is 14 residues long. CDR3 sequence: CASSSFSFTDTQYF. The full variable domain, in which reference TRBV7-2 and TRBJ2-3 provide the parts outside the CDR3, is GAGVSQSPSNKVTEKGKDVELRCDPISGHTALYWYRQSLGQGLEFLIYFQGNSAPDKSGLPSDRFSAERTGGSVSTLTIQRTQQEDSAVYLCASSSFSFTDTQYFGPGTRLTVL.

The chain employs TRBV12-3 or TRBV12-4 and TRBJ1-6; TCRdb indicates TRBD1, and absent DNA this call remains unverified. The CDR3 runs to 14 residues. CDR3 amino acids: CASIPGTGNSPLHF.

CDR3 residues: CASSELADSYNSPLHF. The chain employs TRBV2 and TRBJ1-6; TCRdb calls TRBD1, which cannot be checked without DNA. Germline V lookup: CDR1 SNHLY, CDR2 FYNNEI. This CDR3 spans 16 amino acids.

This chain uses TRBV18 with TRBJ1-3. Germline CDR1 reads KGHSH; CDR2 reads LQKENI. The CDR3 covers 16 residues. CDR3 loop: CASSPSARGSGNTIYF.

This sequence joins TRBV14 and TRBJ1-6. Germline V gene lookup returns CDR1 SGHDN and CDR2 FVKESK. This CDR3 is 16 amino acids long. CDR3 sequence: CASSQRRPLHNSPLHF.

The rearrangement uses TRBV28 and TRBJ1-1; TCRdb reports TRBD1, a call that lacks DNA to check it against. The germline V gene encodes CDR1 MDHEN and CDR2 SYDVKM. The CDR3 spans 13 residues. The CDR3: CASNGHPNTEAFF. Filled out from reference TRBV28 and TRBJ1-1, the complete variable domain reads DVKVTQSSRYLVKRTGEKVFLECVQDMDHENMFWYRQDPGLGLRLIYFSYDVKMKEKGDIPEGYSVSREKKERFSLILESASTNQTSMYLCASNGHPNTEAFFGQGTRLTVV.

The gene calls are TRBV20-1 and TRBJ2-4; lacking DNA, the TRBD2 call made by TCRdb goes unchecked. Germline V gene sequence: CDR1 DFQATT, CDR2 SNEGSKA (reference sequence). The CDR3 is 15 amino acids. The CDR3 loop reads CSAIPSGGAGNIQYF.

This chain connects TRBV24-1 to TRBJ1-2; TCRdb outputs TRBD1, but without DNA this stays unchecked. The CDR3 contains 16 residues. Per germline, CDR1 KGHDR and CDR2 SFDVKD. CDR3 residues: CATSEHGQLSGNGYTF.